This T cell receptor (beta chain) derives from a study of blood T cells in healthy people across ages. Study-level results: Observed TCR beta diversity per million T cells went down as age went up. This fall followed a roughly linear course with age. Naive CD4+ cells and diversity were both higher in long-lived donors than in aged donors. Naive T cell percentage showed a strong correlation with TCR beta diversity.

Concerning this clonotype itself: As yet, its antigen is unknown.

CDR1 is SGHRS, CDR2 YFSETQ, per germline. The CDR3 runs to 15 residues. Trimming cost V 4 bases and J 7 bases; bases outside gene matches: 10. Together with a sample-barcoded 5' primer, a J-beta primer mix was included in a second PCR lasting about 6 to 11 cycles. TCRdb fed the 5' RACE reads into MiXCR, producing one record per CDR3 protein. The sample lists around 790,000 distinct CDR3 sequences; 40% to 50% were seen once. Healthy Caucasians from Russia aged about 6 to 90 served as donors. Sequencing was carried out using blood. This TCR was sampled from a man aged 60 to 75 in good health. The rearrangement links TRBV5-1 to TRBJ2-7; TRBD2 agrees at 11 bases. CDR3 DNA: TGCGCCAGCAGCCCGGCTAGCGGGGGGCCATATGAGCAGTACTTC. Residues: CASSPASGGPYEQYF.